This T cell receptor (beta chain) was sequenced during a study of blood T cell repertoires in COVID-19. Study overall: PBMCs, B-cell-depleted T cells, or T cells provided the cDNA or gDNA that made up the material.

The CDR3 runs to 15 residues. Germline CDR1 and CDR2: SGHDT and YYEEEE. The junction had 7 bases not matched to a gene; V was cut back by 5 bases and J by 0 bases. Per the original methods: Reference gene primer amplification gave estimated nucleated cell counts. Some clones are missing from TCRdb's copy, which holds only in-frame ones; the method was immunoSEQ multiplex PCR. From that table come the V and J calls and clone size; the DNA was used to work out D and trimming. Altogether 200,000 or so clones are present, 86% being singletons, with the ten largest covering approximately 0.75%. The chain couples TRBV5-6 to TRBJ2-7; TRBD1 agrees at 8 bases. The receptor's source is a woman aged 70-85 years with acute or convalescent COVID-19. The source material was peripheral blood. The CDR3 is CASRRDQGASYEQYF. CDR3 in DNA: TGTGCCAGCAGGCGCGACCAGGGGGCCTCCTACGAGCAGTACTTC.